The clone carrying this T cell receptor (beta chain) was seen a few times. The antigen is unknown. The record originates from a study of T-cell memory formation after mild COVID-19. Study overall: TCR clusters were largely donor specific.

TCRdb recomputed calls from the 5' RACE reads with MiXCR, one row per CDR3 protein. The sample includes a few hundred thousand distinct CDR3 sequences, more than 8% of them seen just once. Study-wide results and caveats: Contracting CD4+ clones sat mainly in CM and EM; CD8+ in EMRA. Clones that got smaller from day 15 to 85 had even CD4/CD8, while clones growing later tipped toward CD4+.

The TCR sequence derives from a man younger than 35 who had mild COVID-19 (a few samples of this study predate the infection). Cell type and time point are not known. The sequenced material came from PBMCs or a T cell subset sorted from them (not recorded which).

The CDR3 sequence is CASSPGTGYNEQFF. Written as DNA, the CDR3 is TGTGCCAGCAGCCCCGGGACAGGGTACAATGAGCAGTTCTTC. The J gene is TRBJ2-1, the V gene TRBV7-9, with 9 positions matching TRBD1. Per germline, CDR1 SEHNR and CDR2 FQNEAQ (reference sequence). Germline trimming cut 5 bases from V and 4 bases from J; bases unmatched to any gene: 3. This CDR3 contains 14 residues.